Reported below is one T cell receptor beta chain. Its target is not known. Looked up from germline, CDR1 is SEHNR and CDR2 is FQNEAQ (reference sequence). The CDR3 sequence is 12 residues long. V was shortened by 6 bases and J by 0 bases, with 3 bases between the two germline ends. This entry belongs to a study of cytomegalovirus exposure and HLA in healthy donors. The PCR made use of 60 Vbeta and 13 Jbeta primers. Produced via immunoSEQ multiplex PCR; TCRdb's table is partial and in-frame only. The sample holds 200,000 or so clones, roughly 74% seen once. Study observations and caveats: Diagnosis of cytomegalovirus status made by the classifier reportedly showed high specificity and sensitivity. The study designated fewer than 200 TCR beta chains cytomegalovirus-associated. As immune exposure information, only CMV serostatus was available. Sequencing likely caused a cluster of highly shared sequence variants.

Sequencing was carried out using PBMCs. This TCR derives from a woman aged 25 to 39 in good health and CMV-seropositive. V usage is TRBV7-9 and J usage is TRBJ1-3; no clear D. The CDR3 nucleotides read TGTGCCAGCAGTTACTCTGGAAACACCATATATTTT. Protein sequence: CASSYSGNTIYF.